A single sample gave rise to the 29 T cell receptor beta chains below, sequenced in a study of blood T cell repertoires in COVID-19. TCRdb keeps only in-frame clones here, not all; method: immunoSEQ multiplex PCR. The repertoire holds tens of thousands of clones, with 88% as singletons. The sequencing input was peripheral blood. The receptors originated from a man in his sixties with acute or convalescent COVID-19.

The rearrangement joins TRBV21-1 to TRBJ2-3; TRBD1, as called in the table, went unchecked against the DNA. TRBV21-1 is assigned pseudogene status. This CDR3 contains 17 residues. The CDR3 region is CASSNNKDRGRSDTQYF. Written as DNA, the CDR3 is TGTGCCAGCAGCAATAATAAGGACAGGGGACGCTCAGATACGCAGTATTTT.

This chain connects TRBV18 to TRBJ2-7; 7 nucleotides match TRBD1. Germline V gene lookup returns CDR1 KGHSH and CDR2 LQKENI. This CDR3 is 14 amino acids long. Germline trimming cut 3 bases from V and 3 bases from J; bases unmatched to any gene: 5. CDR3 loop: CASSPDRSFYEQYF. In DNA, the CDR3 is TGTGCCAGCTCACCGGACAGGAGCTTCTACGAGCAGTACTTC.

The V and J genes are TRBV5-1 and TRBJ2-7; 16 bases are shared with TRBD2. V trimming: 4 bases; J trimming: 6 bases; junction bases outside the gene matches: 4. This CDR3 is 15 amino acids long. CDR1 is SGHRS and CDR2 is YFSETQ in the germline V gene. In DNA, the CDR3 is TGCGCCAGCAGCGGGGGACTAGCGGGAGGGGCCGAGCAGTACTTC. Encoded protein: CASSGGLAGGAEQYF.

Comments on this clone: Compared with germline, one end of the junction differs, possibly owing to a read error. This chain joins TRBV14 and TRBJ2-1, with 10 bases fitting TRBD2. In germline, CDR1 is SGHDN, CDR2 FVKESK. The CDR3 has 16 residues. In nucleotides, the CDR3 is TGTGCCAGCAGACCCTATGGGCTAGCGGGAGCCGTGCGCACGGTCTTC. Its translation: CASRPYGLAGAVRTVF.

V usage is TRBV6-5 and J usage is TRBJ2-1; 9 nucleotides agree with TRBD2. V gave up 4 bases and J gave up 6 bases; unmatched junction bases: 4. CDR3 length equals 14 residues. Germline values: CDR1 MNHEY, CDR2 SVGAGI. In DNA, the CDR3 is TGTGCCAGCAGTTCGGGACTAGCAAGCAATGAGCAGTTCTTC. This translates into CASSSGLASNEQFF.

The V gene is TRBV27, the J gene TRBJ2-7; TRBD2 agrees at 8 bases. The germline V gene has CDR1 MNHEY and CDR2 SMNVEV (reference sequence). The CDR3 contains 15 residues. V dropped 3 bases and J dropped 7; count of bases not matched to a gene: 11. The DNA of the CDR3 is TGTGCCAGCAGTTTGCCATCAGCGGGAGTGTGGGAGCAGTACTTC. It translates to CASSLPSAGVWEQYF.

The V and J genes are TRBV2 and TRBJ1-2, with 12 bases aligning to TRBD1. Germline V gene data show CDR1 as SNHLY and CDR2 as FYNNEI. The CDR3 covers 17 residues. V was clipped by 4 bases and J by 4 bases; unmatched bases: 10. The CDR3 sequence: CASSVYGTGGFGYGYTF. The DNA of the CDR3 is TGTGCCAGCAGTGTATATGGGACAGGGGGCTTCGGCTATGGCTACACCTTC.

The chain recombines TRBV3-1 (or the pseudogene TRBV3-2) with TRBJ1-4; 8 positions match TRBD1. The trim removed 1 base at V and 10 bases at J, leaving 5 bases unmatched. The CDR3 is made up of 14 amino acids. CDR1 and CDR2 (germline): LGHDT, YNNKEL (reference sequence). The CDR3 loop is CASSQATGVGKLFF. The CDR3 DNA reads as TGTGCCAGCAGCCAAGCGACAGGGGTGGGAAAACTGTTTTTT.

The V and J genes are TRBV5-1 and TRBJ1-1; 9 nucleotides agree with TRBD1. Germline CDR1 reads SGHRS; CDR2 reads YFSETQ. The V and J ends lost 4 bases and 11 bases, in that order; junction bases with no gene match: 21. The CDR3 runs 17 residues. DNA of the CDR3: TGCGCCAGCAGCGTTCTGAATTCTCCGGGACAGGGTAGTTCGGCTTTCTTT. Translating gives CASSVLNSPGQGSSAFF.

V gene TRBV7-8 combines with J gene TRBJ2-3; 8 nucleotides match TRBD2. Germline CDR1 SGHVS, CDR2 FQNEAQ. The CDR3 has 17 residues. Germline trimming cut 5 bases from V and 2 bases from J; bases unmatched to any gene: 12. In DNA form, the CDR3 reads TGTGCCAGCAGCCCCCGGGGGGGTAGCGGGATCACAGATACGCAGTATTTT. Amino acid sequence: CASSPRGGSGITDTQYF.

This rearrangement joins TRBV18 to TRBJ2-2, with D perhaps matching TRBD2 (5 bases). This CDR3 spans 14 amino acids. V was trimmed by 1 base and J by 4 bases, leaving 7 bases between them. Germline V CDR1 and CDR2: KGHSH, LQKENI. CDR3 region: CASSPRGATGELFF. DNA of the CDR3: TGTGCCAGCTCACCACGGGGAGCCACCGGGGAGCTGTTTTTT.

The V gene is TRBV6-5, the J gene TRBJ2-7, with TRBD2 matching 9 bases. Trimming cost V 2 bases and J 2 bases; bases outside gene matches: 4. The CDR3 runs to 15 residues. Germline lookup yields CDR1 MNHEY and CDR2 SVGAGI. The CDR3 sequence is CASSYSSGSAYEQYF. In DNA form, the CDR3 reads TGTGCCAGCAGTTACAGTAGCGGGAGTGCCTACGAGCAGTACTTC.

This clone was detected a few times. The chain has TRBV7-2 and TRBJ1-2, with 7 bases fitting TRBD1. Germline trimming cut 5 bases from V and 8 bases from J; bases unmatched to any gene: 8. CDR1 is SGHTA and CDR2 is FQGNSA in the germline V gene. CDR3 length equals 13 residues. The CDR3 loop reads CASSRDRVGGYTF. The CDR3 nucleotides are TGTGCCAGCAGCCGCGACAGGGTAGGCGGCTACACCTTC.

The chain couples TRBV9 to TRBJ1-2, with a weak D call TRBD1 (6 bases). V lost 0 bases and J lost 0, with 9 bases in between. CDR1 is SGDLS and CDR2 is YYNGEE in the germline V gene. The CDR3 is 15 residues long. The CDR3 coding sequence is TGTGCCAGCAGCGTAGCTTCAGGGGCTAACTATGGCTACACCTTC. It specifies CASSVASGANYGYTF.

This chain links TRBV7-9 with TRBJ2-7; TRBD2 matches 11 bases. Germline V CDR1 and CDR2: SEHNR, FQNEAQ (reference sequence). V lost 5 bases, J lost 3 bases, and 3 bases stayed unmatched. The CDR3 extends over 14 amino acids. CDR3 residues: CASSLTSGNYEQYF. The CDR3 DNA reads TGTGCCAGCAGCCTGACTAGCGGGAACTACGAGCAGTACTTC.

The chain combines TRBV7-2 with TRBJ2-7; 10 bases map to TRBD2. The CDR3 has 15 residues. Trimming at V came to 6 bases and at J to 4 bases, leaving 9 bases not matched to a gene. Germline V gene data show CDR1 as SGHTA and CDR2 as FQGNSA. The CDR3 DNA follows: TGTGCCAGCAGTCTTCTCGGGACTAGCGTTTACGAGCAGTACTTC. It codes for CASSLLGTSVYEQYF. Supplemented by reference TRBV7-2 and TRBJ2-7, the full variable domain reads GAGVSQSPSNKVTEKGKDVELRCDPISGHTALYWYRQSLGQGLEFLIYFQGNSAPDKSGLPSDRFSAERTGGSVSTLTIQRTQQEDSAVYLCASSLLGTSVYEQYFGPGTRLTVT.

The rearrangement joins TRBV24-1 to TRBJ2-1, with TRBD2 identical over 7 bases. V lost 8 bases, J lost 3 bases, and 3 bases stayed unmatched. The CDR3 has 13 residues. Per germline, CDR1 KGHDR and CDR2 SFDVKD. The CDR3 DNA reads TGTGCCACCACCAGCGGGAACTACAATGAGCAGTTCTTC. It specifies CATTSGNYNEQFF.

The chain uses TRBV11-2 and TRBJ1-2; 8 nucleotides match TRBD1. The CDR3 is 17 amino acids. The germline V gene encodes CDR1 SGHAT and CDR2 FQNNGV. The V gene end was trimmed by 6 bases and the J gene end by 5 bases; junction bases not matched to a gene: 17. CDR3 residues: CASRPIGQGALGYGYTF. The DNA of the CDR3 is TGTGCCAGCAGGCCGATTGGACAGGGAGCTCTAGGGTATGGCTACACCTTC.

V gene TRBV28 combines with J gene TRBJ1-2; 8 bases match TRBD1. Trimming removed 5 bases from V and 0 bases from J; junction bases left unmatched: 11. There are 17 residues in the CDR3. Germline V gene lookup returns CDR1 MDHEN and CDR2 SYDVKM. The CDR3 loop is CASSPPRQGTPNYGYTF. CDR3 sequence (DNA): TGTGCCAGCAGTCCCCCCCGACAGGGGACACCTAACTATGGCTACACCTTC.

The V and J genes are TRBV29-1 and TRBJ2-1, with D possibly being TRBD2 (6 bases). Germline V gene data show CDR1 as SQVTM and CDR2 as ANQGSEA. The CDR3 consists of 12 residues. The V end was cut by 8 bases, the J end by 0 bases, with 8 bases between. The CDR3 loop is CSLGSSYNEQFF. Written as DNA, the CDR3 is TGCAGCCTCGGGAGCTCCTACAATGAGCAGTTCTTC.

V usage is TRBV9 and J usage is TRBJ2-7, with TRBD1 identical over 9 bases. The CDR3 contains 15 residues. Trimming at V came to 4 bases and at J to 6 bases, leaving 11 bases not matched to a gene. CDR1 is SGDLS, CDR2 YYNGEE, per germline. For the CDR3, the DNA is TGTGCCAGCAGCTTATTATCCGGGACAGGGAGCGAGCAGTACTTC. Translating gives CASSLLSGTGSEQYF.

The chain recombines TRBV5-1 with TRBJ2-7, with D perhaps matching TRBD1 (6 bases). There are 13 residues in the CDR3. V lost 4 bases and J 4 bases, leaving 12 bases between the germline ends. Germline loops: CDR1 SGHRS, CDR2 YFSETQ. The DNA for the CDR3 is TGCGCCAGCAGCATACAGGGATCGTACGAGCAGTACTTC. Protein product: CASSIQGSYEQYF.

The chain recombines TRBV20-1 with TRBJ2-5, with D possibly TRBD2 on 5 matching bases. The CDR3 extends over 10 amino acids. Per germline, CDR1 DFQATT and CDR2 SNEGSKA (reference sequence). The CDR3 nucleotides are TGCCAAAGCGGCCAAGAGACCCAGTACTTC. Protein sequence: CQSGQETQYF.

The chain uses TRBV11-2 and TRBJ2-7; 11 bases line up with TRBD2. The J segment lost 4 bases and the V segment lost 5 bases, leaving 7 bases of the junction unmatched. Germline V gene data show CDR1 as SGHAT and CDR2 as FQNNGV. The CDR3 consists of 15 residues. The CDR3 DNA reads TGTGCCAGCAGCCCCCGACTAGCGGGACCATACGAGCAGTACTTC. Its translation is CASSPRLAGPYEQYF.

This chain uses TRBV20-1 with TRBJ1-5; D might be TRBD1 (5 bases). V dropped 3 bases and J dropped 0 bases, with 15 bases sitting between them. CDR3 length: 16 residues. The germline gives CDR1 DFQATT, CDR2 SNEGSKA (reference sequence). Written as DNA, the CDR3 is TGCAGTGCTAGTAGGGGCATTGGAGTTAGCAATCAGCCCCAGCATTTT. Residues: CSASRGIGVSNQPQHF.

This chain joins TRBV6-5 and TRBJ2-3; 7 nucleotides match TRBD1. With V trimmed by 6 bases and J by 6 bases, 9 bases remained unmatched. CDR3 length: 14 amino acids. The germline CDR1 and CDR2 sequences are MNHEY and SVGAGI. CDR3 coding DNA: TGTGCCAGCAGGACAGGGCTACGGGCTGATACGCAGTATTTT. Amino acid sequence: CASRTGLRADTQYF.

Here the CDR3 reads CASSLGVTVSYNEQFF. The CDR3 nucleotides are TGTGCCAGCAGCTTAGGGGTAACAGTCTCCTACAATGAGCAGTTCTTC. The chain recombines TRBV7-6 with TRBJ2-1, with D uncertain. V was trimmed by 1 base and J by 0 bases, leaving 10 bases between them. Germline CDR1 reads SGHVS; CDR2 reads FNYEAQ. The CDR3 totals 16 residues.

The V gene is TRBV11-2, the J gene TRBJ2-1; 11 bases are shared with TRBD2. V lost 5 bases to trimming and J lost 10 bases; unmatched junction nucleotides: 7. Germline CDR1 is SGHAT and CDR2 is FQNNGV. The CDR3 runs to 14 residues. The CDR3 is CASSPTSGSLEQFF. In nucleotides, the CDR3 is TGTGCCAGCAGCCCTACTAGCGGGAGTTTAGAGCAGTTCTTC.

The chain carries TRBV7-9 and TRBJ2-2, with a weak D call TRBD2 (6 bases). Germline V gene sequence: CDR1 SEHNR, CDR2 FQNEAQ (reference sequence). The CDR3 covers 17 residues. Trimming removed 11 bases from V and 3 bases from J, with 25 bases in between. CDR3 protein: CALRGRRGASHTGELFF. The CDR3 DNA is TGTGCCCTTCGGGGAAGGCGGGGAGCGTCCCACACCGGGGAGCTGTTTTTT.